The 20 T cell receptor beta chains reported below all come from one sample, sequenced in a study. Treg sorting used a CD4+CD25+CD127-/low gate. TCRdb reprocessed the 5' RACE reads via MiXCR and lists one record per CDR3 protein. The sample has about 42,000 distinct CDR3 sequences, around 20% seen once. The sequenced sample consisted of Tregs sorted from blood. These receptors all come from a female donor with breast cancer.

This clonotype has at least ten counts. This chain joins TRBV20-1 and TRBJ1-2; D is possibly TRBD1 (5 bases). The CDR3 spans 13 residues. Germline assignment: CDR1 DFQATT and CDR2 SNEGSKA (reference sequence). The ends were cut back, 4 bases at V and 7 bases at J, with 16 bases in the middle. The CDR3 sequence: CSATYPTGSGYTF. CDR3 sequence (DNA): TGCAGTGCTACCTATCCCACAGGTTCTGGCTACACCTTC.

Notes on this clonotype: The CDR3 carries no conserved terminal phenylalanine or tryptophan, so it likely arises from a read error. The CDR3 DNA sequence: TGTGCCAGCAGTTACTCGGGCTACTACAATGAGCAGTTCCTC. This gives the protein CASSYSGYYNEQFL. The rearrangement links TRBV6-2 or TRBV6-3 to TRBJ2-1; no firm D call. Trimming stripped 0 bases from V and 3 bases from J, with 6 bases between. Germline CDR1 reads MNHEY; CDR2 reads SVGEGT. This CDR3 spans 14 amino acids.

The gene calls are TRBV24-1 and TRBJ2-1; TRBD2 aligns across 15 bases. Trimming took 4 bases from V and 9 from J; bases not matched to a gene: 6. The germline V gene encodes CDR1 KGHDR and CDR2 SFDVKD. There are 16 residues in the CDR3. CDR3 sequence: CATSDAGLAGGSEQFF. CDR3 DNA sequence: TGTGCCACCAGTGACGCGGGACTAGCGGGAGGTAGTGAGCAGTTCTTC.

The rearrangement uses TRBV7-9 and TRBJ2-5; D unresolved. Looked up from germline, CDR1 is SEHNR and CDR2 is FQNEAQ (reference sequence). The V gene lost 5 bases and the J gene lost 5 bases, with 18 bases spanning the gap. The CDR3 has 15 residues. CDR3: CASSAWTVGSETQYF. The CDR3 bases are TGTGCCAGCAGCGCTTGGACGGTTGGGTCCGAGACCCAGTACTTC. Full variable domain (missing parts from reference TRBV7-9 and TRBJ2-5): DTGVSQNPRHKITKRGQNVTFRCDPISEHNRLYWYRQTLGQGPEFLTYFQNEAQLEKSRLLSDRFSAERPKGSFSTLEIQRTEQGDSAMYLCASSAWTVGSETQYFGPGTRLLVL.

This clonotype was observed at least ten times. This chain connects TRBV9 to TRBJ1-5, with TRBD1 matching 10 bases. This CDR3 contains 14 residues. Germline assignment: CDR1 SGDLS and CDR2 YYNGEE. V gave up 3 bases and J gave up 5 bases; unmatched junction bases: 2. The CDR3 loop is CASSAGTGDQPQHF. CDR3 nucleotide sequence: TGTGCCAGCAGCGCCGGGACAGGGGATCAGCCCCAGCATTTT.

The CDR3 region is CATSRIPMRAAPDTQYF. The CDR3 bases are TGTGCCACCAGCAGAATCCCTATGCGTGCCGCCCCAGATACGCAGTATTTT. The chain uses TRBV15 and TRBJ2-3; the D is unclear. Germline lookup yields CDR1 LNHNV and CDR2 YYDKDF (reference sequence). The CDR3 is 17 residues long. The ends were cut back, 2 bases at V and 4 bases at J, with 19 bases in the middle.

V gene TRBV27 combines with J gene TRBJ1-1; possibly TRBD1 for D (5 bases). Looked up from germline, CDR1 is MNHEY and CDR2 is SMNVEV (reference sequence). This CDR3 contains 13 residues. V lost 3 bases, J lost 3 bases, and 8 bases lay in between. The CDR3 nucleotides read TGTGCCAGCAGTTTCGGGGGTTACACTGAAGCTTTCTTT. This sequence encodes CASSFGGYTEAFF.

A word on this clonotype: A much bigger clone sits one base away, suggesting this may be a read error. A read error is likely, as this CDR3 ends without the conserved phenylalanine or tryptophan. The genes are TRBV24-1 and TRBJ2-1, with a tentative D call TRBD2 (5 bases). The V end was cut by 7 bases, the J end by 3 bases, with 12 bases between. The CDR3 sequence is 14 residues long. Germline V lookup: CDR1 KGHDR, CDR2 SFDVKD. Here the CDR3 DNA reads TGTGCCACCAGCCCTACTGGACTCTACAATGAGCAGTTCCTC. The encoded protein is CATSPTGLYNEQFL.

This clonotype is medium-sized. The chain employs TRBV6-5 and TRBJ2-1, with TRBD2 matching over 10 bases. J was trimmed by 8 bases and V by 6 bases; bases with no gene match: 10. From germline, CDR1 is MNHEY and CDR2 SVGAGI. There are 15 residues in the CDR3. The CDR3: CASSPEGLASDEQFF. CDR3 nucleotides: TGTGCCAGCAGCCCCGAGGGACTAGCGTCGGATGAGCAGTTCTTC.

This clonotype was recorded many times. The rearrangement links TRBV7-8 to TRBJ2-1; 7 bases line up with TRBD2. The CDR3 is 15 residues long. Losses at the gene ends were 3 bases for V and 2 bases for J; bases not matched to a gene: 4. Per the germline V gene, CDR1 is SGHVS and CDR2 is FQNEAQ. The CDR3 loop reads CASSLSGATYNEQFF. The CDR3 DNA reads as TGTGCCAGCAGCTTGAGCGGGGCAACCTACAATGAGCAGTTCTTC.

Here the CDR3 DNA reads TGCAGTGCTTCTAAGGGTTCTAGCGGGGGCTACAATGAGCAGTTCTTC. Translating gives CSASKGSSGGYNEQFF. The chain carries TRBV20-1 and TRBJ2-1; 10 bases agree with TRBD2. CDR3 length: 16 residues. V lost 5 bases and J lost 3; bases outside the gene matches: 10. Germline values: CDR1 DFQATT, CDR2 SNEGSKA (reference sequence).

J is TRBJ2-1 and V is TRBV20-1; 8 nucleotides align to TRBD2. The CDR3 is 14 residues long. Germline assignment: CDR1 DFQATT and CDR2 SNEGSKA (reference sequence). With V trimmed by 3 bases and J by 3 bases, 4 bases remained unmatched. CDR3 in amino acids: CSASGRDDYNEQFF. The CDR3 bases are TGCAGTGCTAGCGGGAGGGACGACTACAATGAGCAGTTCTTC.

This clonotype was counted many times. The gene calls are TRBV9 and TRBJ2-7, with D possibly being TRBD1 (5 bases). The CDR3 extends over 13 amino acids. The germline V and J ends were trimmed by 3 bases and 5 bases, with 12 bases remaining between them. Germline assignment: CDR1 SGDLS and CDR2 YYNGEE. The CDR3 here is CASSEALGDEQYF. Here the CDR3 DNA reads TGTGCCAGCAGCGAAGCCCTAGGGGACGAGCAGTACTTC.

A remark on this clonotype: Just one base apart from a much larger clone, this may be a read error. The genes are TRBV7-3 and TRBJ2-2; 7 bases fit TRBD2. Germline values: CDR1 SGHTA, CDR2 FQGTGA. CDR3 length: 18 residues. In nucleotides, the CDR3 is TGTGCCAGCAGCTTAATCCCTAGCGGCTCTCCCTCCACGGGGGAGCTGCTTTTT. As protein: CASSLIPSGSPSTGELLF. Combining the CDR3 with reference TRBV7-3 and TRBJ2-2 gives the whole variable domain GAGVSQTPSNKVTEKGKYVELRCDPISGHTALYWYRQSLGQGPEFLIYFQGTGAADDSGLPNDRFFAVRPEGSVSTLKIQRTERGDSAVYLCASSLIPSGSPSTGELLFGEGSRLTVL.

This chain joins TRBV5-6 and TRBJ1-5; D not resolved. This CDR3 has 15 amino acids. CDR1 SGHDT and CDR2 YYEEEE come from the germline V gene. V dropped 4 bases and J dropped 5 bases, with 16 bases sitting between them. The CDR3 coding sequence is TGTGCCAGCAGCCCTTCCCTCGGTCCGTATCAGCCCCAGCATTTT. Amino acid sequence: CASSPSLGPYQPQHF.

This clonotype was recorded a few times. V usage is TRBV10-2 and J usage is TRBJ2-7; D is perhaps TRBD1 or TRBD2 (6 bases each). CDR1 and CDR2 (germline): WSHSY, SAAADI. The germline V and J ends were trimmed by 10 bases and 7 bases, with 14 bases remaining between them. This CDR3 comprises 11 residues. CDR3 protein: CATDEGGEQYF. Written as DNA, the CDR3 is TGCGCCACCGACGAGGGGGGAGAGCAGTACTTC.

This sequence joins TRBV29-1 and TRBJ1-2; D might be TRBD1 (6 bases). Deletions cut 2 bases from V and 4 bases from J, with 26 bases between. This CDR3 spans 18 amino acids. CDR1 is SQVTM, CDR2 ANQGSEA, per germline. The DNA of the CDR3 is TGCAGCGTTGAATCGTACAACCGGGACAAACGTAGTGGCTATGGCTACACCTTC. This encodes CSVESYNRDKRSGYGYTF.

This chain joins TRBV7-2 and TRBJ1-2; no reliable D call. Germline V gives CDR1 SGHTA, CDR2 FQGNSA. This CDR3 region has 14 residues. V gave up 1 base and J gave up 0 bases, with 6 bases separating them. CDR3: CASSLDQPNYGYTF. The CDR3 region has the DNA TGTGCCAGCAGCTTAGACCAGCCTAACTATGGCTACACCTTC. The full variable domain, completed using reference TRBV7-2 and TRBJ1-2, is GAGVSQSPSNKVTEKGKDVELRCDPISGHTALYWYRQSLGQGLEFLIYFQGNSAPDKSGLPSDRFSAERTGGSVSTLTIQRTQQEDSAVYLCASSLDQPNYGYTFGSGTRLTVV.

Points on this clonotype: A read error is possible here, since a much larger clone lies one base away. The conserved phenylalanine or tryptophan is not found at the CDR3 terminus, so this likely reflects a read error. The V gene is TRBV5-1, the J gene TRBJ1-3; tentatively, D is TRBD1 (5 bases). The germline gives CDR1 SGHRS, CDR2 YFSETQ. Trimming stripped 2 bases from V and 4 bases from J, with 13 bases between. This CDR3 is 15 amino acids long. The CDR3 region is CASSLQPGDGNTIYS. DNA for the CDR3: TGCGCCAGCAGCTTACAACCGGGGGACGGAAACACCATATATTCT.

The chain has TRBV29-1 and TRBJ2-5; weak D call: TRBD2 (6 bases). V was trimmed by 4 bases and J by 4 bases, leaving 16 bases between them. CDR3 length equals 14 residues. Germline CDR1 is SQVTM and CDR2 is ANQGSEA. Here the CDR3 reads CSVGISGGRETQYF. CDR3 nucleotide sequence: TGCAGCGTTGGGATTAGCGGAGGACGAGAGACCCAGTACTTC. The full variable domain, rest sourced from reference TRBV29-1 and TRBJ2-5, is SAVISQKPSRDICQRGTSLTIQCQVDSQVTMMFWYRQQPGQSLTLIATANQGSEATYESGFVIDKFPISRPNLTFSTLTVSNMSPEDSSIYLCSVGISGGRETQYFGPGTRLLVL.